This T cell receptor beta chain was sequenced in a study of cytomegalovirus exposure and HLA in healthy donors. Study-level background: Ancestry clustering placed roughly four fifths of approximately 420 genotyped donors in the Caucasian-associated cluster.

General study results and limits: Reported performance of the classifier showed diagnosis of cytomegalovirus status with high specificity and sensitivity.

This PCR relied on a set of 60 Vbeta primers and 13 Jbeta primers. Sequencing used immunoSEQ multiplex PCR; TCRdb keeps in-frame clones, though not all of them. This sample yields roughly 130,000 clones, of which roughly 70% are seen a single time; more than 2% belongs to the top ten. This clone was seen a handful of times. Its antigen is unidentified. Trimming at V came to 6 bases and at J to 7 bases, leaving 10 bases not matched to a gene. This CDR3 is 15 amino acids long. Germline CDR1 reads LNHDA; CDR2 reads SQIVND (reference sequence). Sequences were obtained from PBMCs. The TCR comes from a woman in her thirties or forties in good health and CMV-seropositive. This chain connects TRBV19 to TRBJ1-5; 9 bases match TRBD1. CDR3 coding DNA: TGTGCCAGTAGGGCCGGGACAGGGAATAGGCAGCCCCAGCATTTT. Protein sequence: CASRAGTGNRQPQHF.